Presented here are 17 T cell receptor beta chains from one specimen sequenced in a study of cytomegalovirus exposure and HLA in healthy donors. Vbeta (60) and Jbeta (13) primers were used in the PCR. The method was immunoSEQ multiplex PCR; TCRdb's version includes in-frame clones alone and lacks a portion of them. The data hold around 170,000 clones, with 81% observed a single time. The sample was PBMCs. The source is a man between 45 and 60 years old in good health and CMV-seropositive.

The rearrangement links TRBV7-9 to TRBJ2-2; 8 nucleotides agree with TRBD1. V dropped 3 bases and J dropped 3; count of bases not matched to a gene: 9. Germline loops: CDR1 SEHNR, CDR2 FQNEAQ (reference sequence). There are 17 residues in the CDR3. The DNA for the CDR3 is TGTGCCAGCAGCTTGCGTCAGGGGGCAGTGGACACCGGGGAGCTGTTTTTT. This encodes CASSLRQGAVDTGELFF.

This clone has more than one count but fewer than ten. CDR3 sequence (DNA): TGCGCCAGCAGCTTGCTCGGACAGAGCACTGAAGCTTTCTTT. It encodes CASSLLGQSTEAFF. This sequence joins TRBV5-1 and TRBJ1-1, with D maybe TRBD1 (6 bases). With 1 base removed from V and 4 bases from J, the gap between germline ends came to 11 bases. The length of the CDR3 is 14 residues. The V gene's germline CDR1 is SGHRS and CDR2 YFSETQ.

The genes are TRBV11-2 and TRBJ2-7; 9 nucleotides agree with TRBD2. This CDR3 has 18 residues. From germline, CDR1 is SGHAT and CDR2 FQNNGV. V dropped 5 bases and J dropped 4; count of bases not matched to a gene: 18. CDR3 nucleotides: TGTGCCAGCAGCCCCTCGAACAGAGCTAGCGGGAAAGTTTACGAGCAGTACTTC. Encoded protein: CASSPSNRASGKVYEQYF.

CDR3 loop: CASSARLAGSYNEQFF. The CDR3, as DNA: TGTGCCAGCAGCGCCCGACTAGCGGGCTCCTACAATGAGCAGTTCTTC. V and J are TRBV11-2 and TRBJ2-1; 10 bases are shared with TRBD2. Germline V lookup: CDR1 SGHAT, CDR2 FQNNGV. V gave up 5 bases and J gave up 0 bases; unmatched junction bases: 4. There are 16 residues in the CDR3.

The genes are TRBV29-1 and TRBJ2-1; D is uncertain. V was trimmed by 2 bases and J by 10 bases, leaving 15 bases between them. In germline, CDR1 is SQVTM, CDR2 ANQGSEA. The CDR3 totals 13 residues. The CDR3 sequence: CSVEIPNPWEQFF. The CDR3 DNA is TGCAGCGTTGAAATCCCTAACCCCTGGGAGCAGTTCTTC.

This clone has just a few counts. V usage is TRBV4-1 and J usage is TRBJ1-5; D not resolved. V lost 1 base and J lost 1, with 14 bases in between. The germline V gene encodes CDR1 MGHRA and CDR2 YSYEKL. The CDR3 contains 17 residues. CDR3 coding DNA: TGCGCCAGCAGCCAAGCCTCCTATTTAGTCAGCAATCAGCCCCAGCATTTT. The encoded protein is CASSQASYLVSNQPQHF.

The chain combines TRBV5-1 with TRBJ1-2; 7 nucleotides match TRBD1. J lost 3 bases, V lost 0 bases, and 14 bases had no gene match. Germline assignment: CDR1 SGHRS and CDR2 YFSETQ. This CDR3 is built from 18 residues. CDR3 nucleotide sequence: TGCGCCAGCAGCTTGGCCTCCGGCCAAACGGGACAGTACTATGGCTACACCTTC. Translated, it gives CASSLASGQTGQYYGYTF. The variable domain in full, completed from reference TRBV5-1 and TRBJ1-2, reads KAGVTQTPRYLIKTRGQQVTLSCSPISGHRSVSWYQQTPGQGLQFLFEYFSETQRNKGNFPGRFSGRQFSNSRSEMNVSTLELGDSALYLCASSLASGQTGQYYGYTFGSGTRLTVV.

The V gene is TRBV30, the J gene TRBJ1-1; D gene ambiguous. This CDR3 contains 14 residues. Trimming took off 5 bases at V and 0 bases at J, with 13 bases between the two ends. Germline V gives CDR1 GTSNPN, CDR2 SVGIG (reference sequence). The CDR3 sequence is CAWESGRMNTEAFF. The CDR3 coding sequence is TGTGCCTGGGAGAGTGGCAGGATGAACACTGAAGCTTTCTTT.

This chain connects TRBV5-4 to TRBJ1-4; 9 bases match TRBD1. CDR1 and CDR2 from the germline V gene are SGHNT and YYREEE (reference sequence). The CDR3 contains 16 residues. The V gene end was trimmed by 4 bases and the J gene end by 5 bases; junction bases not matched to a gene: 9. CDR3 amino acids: CASSPRKTGGNEKLFF. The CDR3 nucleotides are TGTGCCAGCAGCCCAAGAAAGACAGGGGGAAATGAAAAACTGTTTTTT.

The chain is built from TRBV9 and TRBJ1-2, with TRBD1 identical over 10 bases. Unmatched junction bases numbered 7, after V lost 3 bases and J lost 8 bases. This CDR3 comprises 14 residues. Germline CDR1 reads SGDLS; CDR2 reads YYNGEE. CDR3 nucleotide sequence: TGTGCCAGCAGCGCCAGACAGGGGGCGGGCGGCTACACCTTC. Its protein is CASSARQGAGGYTF.

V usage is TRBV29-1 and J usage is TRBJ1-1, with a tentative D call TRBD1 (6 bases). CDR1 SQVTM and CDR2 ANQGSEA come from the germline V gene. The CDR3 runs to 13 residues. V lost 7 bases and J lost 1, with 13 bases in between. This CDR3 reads CSGTGQPNTEAFF. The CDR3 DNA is TGCAGCGGGACCGGACAGCCGAACACTGAAGCTTTCTTT.

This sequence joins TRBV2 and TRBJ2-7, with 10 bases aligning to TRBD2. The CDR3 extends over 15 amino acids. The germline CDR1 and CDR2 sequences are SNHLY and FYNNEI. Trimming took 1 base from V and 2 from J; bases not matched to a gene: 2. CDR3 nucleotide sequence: TGTGCCAGCAGTGAAGAAAGCGGGGGGGCCTACGAGCAGTACTTC. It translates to CASSEESGGAYEQYF.

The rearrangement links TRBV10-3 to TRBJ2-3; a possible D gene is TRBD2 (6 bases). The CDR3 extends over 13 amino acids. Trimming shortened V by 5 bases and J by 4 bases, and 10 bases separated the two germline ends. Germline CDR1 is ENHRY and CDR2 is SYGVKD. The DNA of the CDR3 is TGTGCCATCAGTCGGGACTTATCAGATACGCAGTATTTT. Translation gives CAISRDLSDTQYF.

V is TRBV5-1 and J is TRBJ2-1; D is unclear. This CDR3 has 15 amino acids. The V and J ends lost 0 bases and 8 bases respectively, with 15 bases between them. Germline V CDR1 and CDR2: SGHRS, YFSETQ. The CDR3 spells CASSLEVAFVDEQFF. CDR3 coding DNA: TGCGCCAGCAGCTTGGAAGTGGCCTTCGTCGATGAGCAGTTCTTC.

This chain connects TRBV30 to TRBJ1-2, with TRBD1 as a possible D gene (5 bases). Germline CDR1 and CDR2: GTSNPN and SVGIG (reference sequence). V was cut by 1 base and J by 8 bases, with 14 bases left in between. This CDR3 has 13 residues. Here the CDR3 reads CAWSAQGSKGYTF. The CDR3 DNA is TGTGCCTGGAGTGCTCAGGGTTCTAAGGGCTACACCTTC. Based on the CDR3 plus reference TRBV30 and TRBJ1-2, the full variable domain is SQTIHQWPATLVQPVGSPLSLECTVEGTSNPNLYWYRQAAGRGLQLLFYSVGIGQISSEVPQNLSASRPQDRQFILSSKKLLLSDSGFYLCAWSAQGSKGYTFGSGTRLTVV.

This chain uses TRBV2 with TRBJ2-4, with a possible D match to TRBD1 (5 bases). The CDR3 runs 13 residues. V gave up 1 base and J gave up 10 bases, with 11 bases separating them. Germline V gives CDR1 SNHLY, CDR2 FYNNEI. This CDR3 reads CASSEDRPVIQYF. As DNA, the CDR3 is TGTGCCAGCAGTGAAGACAGGCCTGTGATTCAGTACTTC.

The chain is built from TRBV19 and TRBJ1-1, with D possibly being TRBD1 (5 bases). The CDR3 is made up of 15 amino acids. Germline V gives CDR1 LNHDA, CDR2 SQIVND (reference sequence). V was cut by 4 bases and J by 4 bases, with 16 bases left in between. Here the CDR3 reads CASSTPGGRGTEAFF. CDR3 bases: TGTGCCAGTAGTACCCCGGGGGGTCGTGGCACTGAAGCTTTCTTT.